The rows below give T cell receptor beta chains drawn from one sample of a study of blood T cell repertoires in COVID-19. Libraries were prepared by immunoSEQ multiplex PCR; TCRdb keeps only in-frame clonotypes and omits some of them. The data show about 82,000 clones, with about four fifths seen just once and 15% to 20% held by the top ten. The specimen was peripheral blood. The receptors were gathered from a woman aged 55-69 years with acute or convalescent COVID-19. Both conserved end residues are trimmed from each CDR3. Fields, in order: V gene, J gene, CDR3 length, CDR3 protein.

TRBV2,TRBJ1-5,13,ASSESQGAIQPQH
TRBV5-6,TRBJ2-7,14,ASSRRTSGVPYEQY
TRBV7-2,TRBJ2-2,14,ASSPSGVIHTGELF
TRBV9,TRBJ1-6,13,ASSVGGLINSPLH
TRBV6-5,TRBJ1-1,10,ASSLVGAEAF
TRBV12-5,TRBJ1-1,12,ASGLVQKNTEAF
TRBV4-2,TRBJ1-1,12,ASSHVQENTEAF
TRBV30,TRBJ2-3,16,AWSVRGGRARNTDTQY
TRBV27,TRBJ2-3,12,ASSFPGYRDTQY
TRBV11-3,TRBJ1-1,14,ASSSGQGWENTEAF
TRBV19,TRBJ1-4,12,ASSIQGAGEKLF
TRBV7-3,TRBJ1-6,12,ASSPPGVNSPLH
TRBV6-5,TRBJ2-5,13,ASSYSKYYQETQY
TRBV30,TRBJ2-7,14,AWSVAGQNGRREQY
TRBV25-1,TRBJ2-7,13,ASSEVGQSSYEQY
TRBV27,TRBJ2-7,12,ASSLQGANYEQY
TRBV19,TRBJ1-2,11,ASARDRGYGYT
TRBV3-1/TRBV3-2,TRBJ1-2,13,ASSQDWRSDYGYT
TRBV11-2,TRBJ1-1,12,ASSFQGGGTEAF
TRBV4-1,TRBJ1-1,11,ASTVEPNTEAF
TRBV10-1,TRBJ2-1,13,ASSDSGSLIHEQF
TRBV6-5,TRBJ1-2,12,ASRDRGPGNGYT
TRBV6-6,TRBJ2-7,11,ASSRQGPYEQY
TRBV6-2/TRBV6-3,TRBJ2-7,17,ASSYRTSGRGNRSYEQY
TRBV5-1,TRBJ2-1,12,ASSLGGLGNEQF
TRBV29-1,TRBJ1-2,12,SVVTGAYNYGYT
TRBV7-9,TRBJ1-6,14,ASSLGSGLRNSPLH
TRBV18,TRBJ1-1,15,ASSIYRGSSRNTEAF